Presented here are 17 T cell receptor beta chains from one specimen sequenced in a study of T cells in narcolepsy. TCRdb's table, derived via immunoSEQ multiplex PCR, lists solely in-frame clones and lacks some. This sample yields tens of thousands of clones, of which approximately 90% are seen a single time; roughly 1.2% belongs to the top ten. The sequenced sample was CD45RA- memory CD4+ T cells from PBMCs. All receptors derive from a human donor with narcolepsy.

The V and J genes are TRBV9 and TRBJ2-3; D call uncertain. V lost 0 bases and J 1 base, leaving 9 bases between the germline ends. The CDR3 is 15 amino acids. Looked up from germline, CDR1 is SGDLS and CDR2 is YYNGEE. CDR3: CASSVGVQGTDTQYF. The CDR3 DNA follows: TGTGCCAGCAGCGTAGGAGTTCAGGGCACAGATACGCAGTATTTT.

The rearrangement uses TRBV18 and TRBJ2-7; D call uncertain. The CDR3 runs 16 residues. Trimming cost V 3 bases and J 7 bases, with 22 bases left between them. Germline-derived CDR1 and CDR2 are KGHSH and LQKENI. CDR3: CASSPLERSSMGEQYF. The CDR3, as DNA: TGTGCCAGCTCACCCCTGGAGAGGTCCTCCATGGGTGAGCAGTACTTC.

The chain has TRBV11-2 and TRBJ1-3, with a weak D call TRBD1 (6 bases). Germline V gene data show CDR1 as SGHAT and CDR2 as FQNNGV. The V end lost 5 bases, the J end lost 0 bases, and 11 bases lay between the germline ends. The CDR3 consists of 15 residues. The CDR3 DNA follows: TGTGCCAGCAGCGAGGACAGCTCCTCTGGAAACACCATATATTTT. Translation gives CASSEDSSSGNTIYF.

This clone was seen once. The rearrangement uses TRBV5-1 and TRBJ2-7, with TRBD2 matching over 12 bases. Trimming removed 3 bases from V and 3 bases from J; junction bases left unmatched: 7. CDR1 and CDR2 from the germline V gene are SGHRS and YFSETQ. The CDR3 runs to 16 residues. The chain's CDR3 is CASSYRLAGGYYEQYF. CDR3 DNA: TGCGCCAGCAGCTACCGGCTAGCGGGAGGGTACTACGAGCAGTACTTC.

The chain is built from TRBV29-1 and TRBJ2-5; D remains unclear. The CDR3 is 13 residues long. Per germline, CDR1 SQVTM and CDR2 ANQGSEA. The V gene lost 5 bases and the J gene lost 5 bases, with 15 bases spanning the gap. The CDR3 loop reads CSVNGWAGETQYF. CDR3 DNA sequence: TGCAGCGTTAACGGGTGGGCCGGGGAGACCCAGTACTTC.

This clone was seen just once. This chain uses TRBV11-3 with TRBJ2-7; 7 bases fit TRBD2. The germline V gene encodes CDR1 SGHNT and CDR2 YENEEA. The V gene end was trimmed by 5 bases and the J gene end by 5 bases; junction bases not matched to a gene: 12. The CDR3 has 15 residues. This CDR3 is CASSLGSERGHEQYF. Here the CDR3 DNA reads TGTGCCAGCAGCCTGGGGTCGGAGCGGGGCCACGAGCAGTACTTC.

This chain connects TRBV11-3 to TRBJ2-7, with D perhaps TRBD2 (7 bases). With 5 bases removed from V and 3 bases from J, the gap between germline ends came to 14 bases. The CDR3 has 14 residues. CDR1 is SGHNT, CDR2 YENEEA, per germline. CDR3 loop: CASSLAEGVYEQYF. The CDR3, as DNA: TGTGCCAGCAGCCTAGCGGAGGGGGTCTACGAGCAGTACTTC.

This clone has just one count. This chain links TRBV18 with TRBJ2-2; D assignment may be TRBD1 or TRBD2 (6 bases each). CDR1 is KGHSH and CDR2 is LQKENI in the germline V gene. The V gene lost 3 bases and the J gene lost 7 bases, with 18 bases spanning the gap. The CDR3 has 16 amino acids. Written as DNA, the CDR3 is TGTGCCAGCTCACCCCGAGAGATGGGGGGCCACGGGGAGCTGTTTTTT. Its translation: CASSPREMGGHGELFF.

The CDR3 nucleotides read TGTGCCAGTAGTCCCTCGACAGGGAGGACCGGGGAGCTGTTTTTT. This translates into CASSPSTGRTGELFF. The chain links TRBV19 to TRBJ2-2, with D possibly matching TRBD1 (7 bases). Germline V CDR1 and CDR2: LNHDA, SQIVND (reference sequence). V was cut by 5 bases and J by 5 bases, with 15 bases left in between. The CDR3 is 15 amino acids.

The V gene is TRBV2, the J gene TRBJ1-5; D gene uncertain. The CDR3 is made up of 19 amino acids. Germline loops: CDR1 SNHLY, CDR2 FYNNEI. The V end lost 3 bases, the J end lost 3 bases, and 24 bases lay between the germline ends. The CDR3 protein is CASSEWRDVLSRLNQPQHF. The CDR3 bases are TGTGCCAGCAGTGAGTGGAGGGATGTATTAAGCCGACTCAATCAGCCCCAGCATTTT.

The J gene is TRBJ2-6, the V gene TRBV15; 7 bases match TRBD1. V shed 6 bases and J 3 bases; nucleotides not matched to a gene: 8. CDR1 LNHNV and CDR2 YYDKDF come from the germline V gene (reference sequence). The CDR3 covers 16 residues. The CDR3 loop reads CATSNLRTGGANVLTF. The CDR3 nucleotides read TGTGCCACCAGTAATTTGAGGACAGGTGGGGCCAACGTCCTGACTTTC.

This clone occurred once. The chain links TRBV6-1 to TRBJ1-5; D remains ambiguous. Germline CDR1 and CDR2: MNHNS and SASEGT. V was pared by 5 bases and J by 4 bases, with 6 bases between. The CDR3 covers 12 residues. The CDR3 nucleotides read TGTGCCAGCAGTCTCGGTAATCAGCCCCAGCATTTT. Translated, it gives CASSLGNQPQHF.

The J gene is TRBJ2-7, the V gene TRBV5-6; TRBD1 aligns across 9 bases. The germline CDR1 and CDR2 sequences are SGHDT and YYEEEE. V lost 0 bases to trimming and J lost 6 bases; unmatched junction nucleotides: 7. This CDR3 comprises 15 residues. Here the CDR3 DNA reads TGTGCCAGCAGCTTGGACGGACAGGGGTTTCGCGAGCAGTACTTC. Protein product: CASSLDGQGFREQYF.

V is TRBV11-2 and J is TRBJ2-7; D is ambiguous. The CDR3 is 13 amino acids. Looked up from germline, CDR1 is SGHAT and CDR2 is FQNNGV. V shed 2 bases and J shed 7 bases, with 12 bases lying between them. The CDR3 protein is CASSLTTSGEQYF. CDR3 sequence (DNA): TGTGCCAGCAGCTTAACGACCTCCGGGGAGCAGTACTTC.

This clone was seen a single time. The rearrangement joins TRBV7-9 to TRBJ2-3; 11 bases line up with TRBD2. J was trimmed by 3 bases and V by 3 bases; bases with no gene match: 2. The V gene's germline CDR1 is SEHNR and CDR2 FQNEAQ (reference sequence). The CDR3 contains 15 residues. CDR3 sequence: CASSLTSGVTDTQYF. The CDR3 DNA follows: TGTGCCAGCAGCTTGACTAGCGGGGTAACAGATACGCAGTATTTT.

This clone was recorded only once. The V and J genes are TRBV5-4 and TRBJ1-1, with a tentative D call TRBD1 (6 bases). Germline CDR1 is SGHNT and CDR2 is YYREEE (reference sequence). V lost 0 bases to trimming and J lost 8 bases, with 17 bases between them. This CDR3 has 15 amino acids. The CDR3 sequence: CASSLVRGRGYEAFF. CDR3 in DNA: TGTGCCAGCAGCTTGGTGCGGGGGCGTGGGTACGAAGCTTTCTTT.

The rearrangement uses TRBV7-9 and TRBJ2-5; 15 bases fit TRBD2. The germline gives CDR1 SEHNR, CDR2 FQNEAQ (reference sequence). Trimming at V came to 2 bases and at J to 4 bases, leaving 8 bases not matched to a gene. The CDR3 is made up of 18 amino acids. As DNA, the CDR3 is TGTGCCAGCAGCTTAAAGCGACGGACTAGCGGGAGGGCAGAGACCCAGTACTTC. Protein sequence: CASSLKRRTSGRAETQYF.